The entry below describes one T cell receptor beta chain. The authors' processing: Amplified reference gene primers provided the basis for estimating nucleated cell counts. The method was immunoSEQ multiplex PCR; TCRdb's version includes in-frame clones alone and lacks a portion of them. V, J and clone size derive from that table, while D and trimming were established from the DNA sequence. The data hold some 200,000 clones, with approximately 86% observed a single time. This entry belongs to a study of blood T cell repertoires in COVID-19. Turning to the study itself: Whether acute or convalescent, the COVID-19 samples came from the United States, Italy and Spain. Sample material is recorded as cDNA or gDNA derived from T cells, B-cell-depleted T cells, or PBMCs.

The germline V gene encodes CDR1 LNHNV and CDR2 YYDKDF (reference sequence). The CDR3 extends over 14 amino acids. The V and J ends lost 1 base and 7 bases, in that order; junction bases with no gene match: 1. Sequenced sample: peripheral blood. The chain recombines TRBV15 with TRBJ1-4; 9 bases are a match to TRBD1. This clonotype was obtained from a young man with active or convalescent COVID-19. CDR3 bases: TGTGCCACCAGCAGAGGACAGGGGGTTGAAAAACTGTTTTTT. It specifies CATSRGQGVEKLFF. Full variable domain (remainder filled in from reference TRBV15 and TRBJ1-4): DAMVIQNPRYQVTQFGKPVTLSCSQTLNHNVMYWYQQKSSQAPKLLFHYYDKDFNNEADTPDNFQSRRPNTSFCFLDIRSPGLGDTAMYLCATSRGQGVEKLFFGSGTQLSVL.